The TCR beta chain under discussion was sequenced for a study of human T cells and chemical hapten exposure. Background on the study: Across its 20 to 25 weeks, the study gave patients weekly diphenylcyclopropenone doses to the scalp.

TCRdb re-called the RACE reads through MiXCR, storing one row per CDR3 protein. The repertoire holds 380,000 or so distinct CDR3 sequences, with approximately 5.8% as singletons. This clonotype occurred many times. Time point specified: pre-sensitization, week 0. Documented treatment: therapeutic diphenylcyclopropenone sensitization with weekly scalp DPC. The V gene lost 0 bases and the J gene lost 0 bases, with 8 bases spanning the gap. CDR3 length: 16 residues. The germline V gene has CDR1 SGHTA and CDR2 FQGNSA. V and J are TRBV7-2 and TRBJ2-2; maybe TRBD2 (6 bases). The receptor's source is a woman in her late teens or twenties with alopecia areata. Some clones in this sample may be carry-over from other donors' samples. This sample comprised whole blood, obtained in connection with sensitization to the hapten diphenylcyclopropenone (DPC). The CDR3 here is CASSLAGGSNTGELFF. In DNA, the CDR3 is TGTGCCAGCAGCTTAGCGGGGGGTTCGAACACCGGGGAGCTGTTTTTT.